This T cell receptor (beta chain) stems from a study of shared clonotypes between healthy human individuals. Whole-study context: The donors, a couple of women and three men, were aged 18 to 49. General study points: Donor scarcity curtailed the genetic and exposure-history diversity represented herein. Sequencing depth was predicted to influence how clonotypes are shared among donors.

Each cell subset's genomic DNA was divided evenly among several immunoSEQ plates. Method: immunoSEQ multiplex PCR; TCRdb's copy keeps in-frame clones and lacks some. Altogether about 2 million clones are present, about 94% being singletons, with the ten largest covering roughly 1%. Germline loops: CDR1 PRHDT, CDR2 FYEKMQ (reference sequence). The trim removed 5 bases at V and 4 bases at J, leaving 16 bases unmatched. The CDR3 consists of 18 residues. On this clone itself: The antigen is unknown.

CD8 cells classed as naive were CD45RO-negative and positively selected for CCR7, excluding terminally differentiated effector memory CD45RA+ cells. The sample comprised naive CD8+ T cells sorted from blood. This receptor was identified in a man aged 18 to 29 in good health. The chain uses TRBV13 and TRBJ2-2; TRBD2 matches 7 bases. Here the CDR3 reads CASSPVQATGGVTGELFF. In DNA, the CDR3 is TGTGCCAGCAGCCCTGTTCAGGCAACGGGAGGTGTCACCGGGGAGCTGTTTTTT.